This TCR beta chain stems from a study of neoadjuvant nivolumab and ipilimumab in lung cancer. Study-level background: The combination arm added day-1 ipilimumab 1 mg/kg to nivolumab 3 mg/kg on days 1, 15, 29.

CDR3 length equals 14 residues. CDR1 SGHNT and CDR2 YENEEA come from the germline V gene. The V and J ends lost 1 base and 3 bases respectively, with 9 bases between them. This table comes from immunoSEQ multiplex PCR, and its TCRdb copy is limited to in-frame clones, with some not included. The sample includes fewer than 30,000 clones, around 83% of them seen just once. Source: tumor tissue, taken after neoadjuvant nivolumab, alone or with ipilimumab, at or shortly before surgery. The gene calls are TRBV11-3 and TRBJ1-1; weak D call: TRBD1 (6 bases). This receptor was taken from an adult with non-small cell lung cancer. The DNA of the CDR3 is TGTGCCAGCAGCTTAGCCACAGGGTACACTGAAGCTTTCTTT. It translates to CASSLATGYTEAFF.